Below, one T cell receptor (beta chain) is given with its context. The antigen remains undetermined. The CDR3 spans 14 residues. CDR1 ENHRY and CDR2 SYGVKD come from the germline V gene. J was trimmed by 5 bases and V by 10 bases; bases with no gene match: 13. Isolated RNA was reverse transcribed into cDNA used as the sequencing template. Sequencing used immunoSEQ multiplex PCR; TCRdb keeps in-frame clones, though not all of them. The sample carries about 210,000 clones, roughly 44% recorded once. The data belong to a study of CD8+ T cells in alopecia areata. Study observations and caveats: Within the top 100, expanded CD8+ clones significantly decreased with tofacitinib, as did scalp clonality.

Described treatment: oral pan-JAK inhibitor, 5-10 mg twice daily. Sequences were derived from CD4+ T cells sorted from blood, sampled at roughly week 36, from a patient treated with tofacitinib. The TCR comes from a human donor with alopecia areata. V and J are TRBV10-3 and TRBJ2-5, with 7 nucleotides matching TRBD2. CDR3 sequence reads: CATVEAREGETQYF. CDR3 nucleotide sequence: TGTGCCACCGTGGAAGCCAGGGAGGGGGAGACCCAGTACTTC.